The T cell receptor (beta chain) under discussion was sequenced for a study of blood T cell repertoires in COVID-19. Study as a whole: T cells, B-cell-depleted T cells, or PBMCs supplied cDNA or gDNA.

The count of this clone is one. Original processing notes: Amplification of reference gene primers provided the estimated nucleated cell counts. Data came from immunoSEQ multiplex PCR; TCRdb stores just in-frame clones and leaves some out. The V and J calls and clone size come from that table; D and trimming were worked out from the DNA. The profile shows about 33,000 clones, 85% of them singletons. The CDR3 contains 15 residues. The V gene's germline CDR1 is SGHTA and CDR2 FQGTGA. With 5 bases clipped from V and 6 bases from J, the junction kept 6 bases outside the gene matches. The V gene is TRBV7-3, the J gene TRBJ1-4; 10 bases are shared with TRBD1. The sequence came from a human donor in a cohort sampled during active COVID-19. Source material: peripheral blood. CDR3 loop: CASSLTGTGDEKLFF. Written as DNA, the CDR3 is TGTGCCAGCAGCCTCACCGGGACAGGGGATGAAAAACTGTTTTTT.